The rows below give T cell receptor beta chains drawn from one sample of a study of cytomegalovirus exposure and HLA in healthy donors. TCRdb's copy holds only in-frame clones and misses some; the assay was immunoSEQ multiplex PCR. The data show about 200,000 clones, with almost 80% seen just once and more than 1.5% held by the top ten. Sequences were obtained from PBMCs. These receptors were obtained from a man aged 18 to 30 in good health and CMV-seronegative. CDR3s include the opening cysteine and the closing phenylalanine or tryptophan. A D gene is named only where the DNA matches it firmly. Size is omitted from some rows. Given values are once, few, many or a class for expanded clones.

>.|TRBV7-9|.|TRBJ2-2
TGTGCCAGCAGCTTAGCGGGCAGGGAAGCCGGGGAGCTGTTTTTT
CASSLAGREAGELFF
>.|TRBV7-2|TRBD2|TRBJ2-2
TGTGCCAGCAGCTTCCCTTTGGGGACTAGCGGGAACACCGGGGAGCTGTTTTTT
CASSFPLGTSGNTGELFF
>.|TRBV7-9|TRBD1|TRBJ2-7
TGTGCCAGCAGCTTATTTTATCGGGACAGGGGCTTCGTGCAGTACTTC
CASSLFYRDRGFVQYF
>.|TRBV4-3|TRBD1|TRBJ1-2
TGCGCCAGCAGCCAGACCGGGACAGTTAACTATGGCTACACCTTC
CASSQTGTVNYGYTF
>.|TRBV2|TRBD2|TRBJ2-3
TGTGCCAGCAAGAGCCTAGCGGGGCTCACAGATACGCAGTATTTT
CASKSLAGLTDTQYF
>.|TRBV6-5|TRBD1|TRBJ2-7
TGTGCCAGCAGCGGGGACAGCCTCTCCTACGAGCAGTACTTC
CASSGDSLSYEQYF
>.|TRBV11-3|TRBD1|TRBJ1-4
TGTGCCAGCAGCTCGACCTGGGACAGGGAGAATGAAAAACTGTTTTTT
CASSSTWDRENEKLFF
>.|TRBV28|.|TRBJ2-5
TGTGCCAGCAGTTTACCCGTGGGCACCCAAGAGACCCAGTACTTC
CASSLPVGTQETQYF
>.|TRBV4-1|TRBD1|TRBJ2-7
TGCGTCAGCAGCCAAGAGGGACAGTATTTCTACGAGCAGTACTTC
CVSSQEGQYFYEQYF
>.|TRBV19|.|TRBJ2-7
TGTGCCAGTACTGAAACGGGACTTAGCTACGAGCAGTACTTC
CASTETGLSYEQYF
>once|TRBV7-6|TRBD2|TRBJ2-2
TGTGCCAGCAGCCTAAACCCGACTAGCGGGATGAGCACCGGGGAGCTGTTTTTT
CASSLNPTSGMSTGELFF
>.|TRBV6-5|.|TRBJ1-2
TGTGCCAGCAGTTACGAGGGTGGAGGCTATGGCTACACCTTC
CASSYEGGGYGYTF
>.|TRBV5-6|TRBD1|TRBJ1-2
TGTGCCAGCAGCGCGGACAGGGGGAACTATGGCTACACCTTC
CASSADRGNYGYTF
>.|TRBV6-6|.|TRBJ2-5
TGTGCCAGCAGTATGGCCCCCGGGAGAGTAGGAGAGACCCAGTACTTC
CASSMAPGRVGETQYF
>.|TRBV6-6|.|TRBJ2-2
TGTGCCAGCAGTCACCTACTCACCGGGGAGCTGTTTTTT
CASSHLLTGELFF
>.|TRBV30|.|TRBJ1-3
TGTGCCTTCGACCTGCTCGGGGGGACTGGAAACACCATATATTTT
CAFDLLGGTGNTIYF
>.|TRBV5-1|TRBD1|TRBJ2-7
TGCGCCAGCAGCTTGGGACAGGGCTTCACCTACGAGCAGTACTTC
CASSLGQGFTYEQYF
>.|TRBV23-1|TRBD1|TRBJ2-7
TGCGCCAGCAGTCCAGGGGACAGGGTGAAACCCTACGAGCAGTACTTC
CASSPGDRVKPYEQYF
>.|TRBV10-3|TRBD2|TRBJ2-1
TGTGCCATCAGTGAGTCTGGGACTAGGATTCATGAGCAGTTCTTC
CAISESGTRIHEQFF
>.|TRBV7-2|.|TRBJ2-1
TGTGCCAGCAGCCCGCCTTTCGGGGAGCAGTTCTTC
CASSPPFGEQFF
>.|TRBV9|.|TRBJ1-2
TGTGCCAGCAGCACATCAGGGGATTCAAGTGGCTACACCTTC
CASSTSGDSSGYTF
>once|TRBV11-3|TRBD1|TRBJ2-1
TGTGCCAGCAGCCCAGGCGGGACAGGGGACTACAATGAGCAGTTCTTC
CASSPGGTGDYNEQFF
>.|TRBV20-1|.|TRBJ2-3
TGCAGTGCTCCCCTAGCTCGTACGCAGTATTTT
CSAPLARTQYF
>.|TRBV28|TRBD2|TRBJ2-2
TGTGCCAGCAGTTTGGAGCGGGGGATGTACACCGGGGAGCTGTTTTTT
CASSLERGMYTGELFF
>.|TRBV6-5|TRBD1|TRBJ2-7
TGTGCCAGCAGTTTACCGGGACAGGGTTTGGGCGAGCAGTACTTC
CASSLPGQGLGEQYF
>.|TRBV19|TRBD1|TRBJ1-1
TGTGCCAGTGGGGACAGGGCGGGGAACGCTGAAGCTTTCTTT
CASGDRAGNAEAFF
>.|TRBV7-6|TRBD2|TRBJ2-2
TGTGCCAGCAGCTTATGGGGCAGTTCGGCTAGCGGGAGGGCCTTCACCGGGGAGCTGTTTTTT
CASSLWGSSASGRAFTGELFF
>.|TRBV7-2|TRBD1|TRBJ1-1
TGTGCCAGCAGCCCAGGGACAGCGGGTGAAGCTTTCTTT
CASSPGTAGEAFF
>.|TRBV6-5|.|TRBJ2-7
TGTGCCAGCAGTTACGGCCCGACGGGGTTTGAGGACGAGCAGTACTTC
CASSYGPTGFEDEQYF
>.|TRBV5-8|TRBD2|TRBJ2-5
TGTGCCAGCAGCTTCGGAACGGGACTACAAGAGACCCAGTACTTC
CASSFGTGLQETQYF
>.|TRBV10-3|TRBD2|TRBJ2-3
TGTGCCATCAGTGAGGGAGCTCTAGCGGGAACCCCTGGGACGCAGTATTTT
CAISEGALAGTPGTQYF
>.|TRBV18|.|TRBJ2-5
TGTGCCAGCTCTAGGGGGAGAGAGACCCAGTACTTC
CASSRGRETQYF
>.|TRBV7-8|.|TRBJ2-7
TGTGCCAGCAGCTTAGTGACAGGCACCTACGAGCAGTACTTC
CASSLVTGTYEQYF
>.|TRBV5-8|.|TRBJ1-5
TGTGCCAGCAGCTCGGGTCTACAAAATCAGCCCCAGCATTTT
CASSSGLQNQPQHF
>.|TRBV27|.|TRBJ2-1
TGTGCCAGCAGTTTGATTGAGGGCGACAATGAGCAGTTCTTC
CASSLIEGDNEQFF
>.|TRBV14|.|TRBJ2-7
TGTGCCAGCAGCCCCCGGAGCAGCGCCTACGAGCAGTACTTC
CASSPRSSAYEQYF
>.|TRBV4-3|TRBD1|TRBJ1-4
TGCGCCAGCAGCCAAGGGGAGGCACGTACCGGGACAGGGAATGAAAAACTGTTTTTT
CASSQGEARTGTGNEKLFF
>.|TRBV28|.|TRBJ1-2
TGTGCCAGCAGTTTCCCACCCTCCGACTTCCATGGCTACACCTTC
CASSFPPSDFHGYTF
>.|TRBV11-3|TRBD1|TRBJ1-1
TGTGCCAGCAGCTTAGCGATACGATTTAACAGGGGGAACACTGAAGCTTTCTTT
CASSLAIRFNRGNTEAFF
>.|TRBV6-5|.|TRBJ1-1
TGTGCCAGCAGTTATATCAGGGGCGCTGAAGCTTTCTTT
CASSYIRGAEAFF
>.|TRBV13|TRBD2|TRBJ2-1
TGTGCCAGCAGCTTAGGCCTCCAGCGGGGGCCTTTTGGTGAGCAGTTCTTC
CASSLGLQRGPFGEQFF
>.|TRBV7-6|.|TRBJ1-1
TGTGCCAGCAGCTTAGAGAGGAGGCACGTGAACACTGAAGCTTTCTTT
CASSLERRHVNTEAFF
>.|TRBV19|TRBD1|TRBJ1-2
TGTGCCAGTAGTATGGGACAGCCTGGCTACACCTTC
CASSMGQPGYTF
>.|TRBV2|TRBD1|TRBJ1-2
TGTGCCAGCAGCGCACGGGACAGGATTAACTATGGCTACACCTTC
CASSARDRINYGYTF
>.|TRBV7-3|.|TRBJ2-3
TGTGCCAGCGGACGGGGTCGGGATACGCAGTATTTT
CASGRGRDTQYF
>.|TRBV7-2|TRBD2|TRBJ2-5
TGTGCCAGCAGCTTAGTGCCCCCGGGGGGGTACCAAGAGACCCAGTACTTC
CASSLVPPGGYQETQYF
>.|TRBV28|.|TRBJ2-7
TGTGCCAGCAGTTTGTCCACGACGGGCCCTTTAGGGGGTGTATCGGAGCAGTACTTC
CASSLSTTGPLGGVSEQYF
>few|TRBV29-1|.|TRBJ2-7
TGCAGCGTTGAGGCGGCCTACGAGCAGTACTTC
CSVEAAYEQYF
>.|TRBV7-8|.|TRBJ1-5
TGTGCCAGCAGCTTGCGGGGGGCCGGTAGCAATCAGCCCCAGCATTTT
CASSLRGAGSNQPQHF
>.|TRBV5-6|.|TRBJ2-7
TGTGCCAGCAGCCCTCGGGAAACGACCTACGAGCAGTACTTC
CASSPRETTYEQYF
>.|TRBV19|.|TRBJ1-1
TGTGCCAGTAGAGTAGCGGTGGCAGGAAACACTGAAGCTTTCTTT
CASRVAVAGNTEAFF
>.|TRBV13|.|TRBJ2-1
TGTGCCAGCAGCTTAGACAGGGCGAATGAGCAGTTCTTC
CASSLDRANEQFF